This T cell receptor (beta chain) was sequenced for a study of T cells expressing NK-cell markers. Overall study context: The authors derived TCR beta repertoires from sorted CD3+CD56+NKG2C+, CD3+CD56+NKG2C- and CD3+CD56-NKG2C+ T cells.

With respect to this clonotype: Its cognate antigen is unknown.

Germline V CDR1 and CDR2: SGHRS, YFSETQ. This CDR3 has 13 residues. The study's findings and limits: Of CD8+ T cells, about 1.0-8% belonged to dominant NKG2C+ clonotypes in five to seven donors. Certain NKG2C+ T cell clones were expanded, and their HCMV specificity remained unclear. One observes that, in several donors, these clonotypes were also the leading ones within the CD3+CD56-NKG2C+ fraction.

TCRdb reanalyzed the 5' RACE reads and collapses them to one entry per CDR3 protein, without DNA. The table lists about 32,000 distinct CDR3 sequences. V and J are TRBV5-1 and TRBJ2-7; TCRdb names TRBD1, which stays unverified in the absence of DNA. The specimen sequenced was blood T cells: a sorted CD56 or NKG2C T cell subset, CD4+ or CD8+ T cells, or bulk PBMC T cells (not recorded which). This clonotype was sampled from a woman between 18 and 69 years old in good health. The CDR3 protein is CASRPTGTYEQYF. Combining the CDR3 with reference TRBV5-1 and TRBJ2-7 gives the whole variable domain KAGVTQTPRYLIKTRGQQVTLSCSPISGHRSVSWYQQTPGQGLQFLFEYFSETQRNKGNFPGRFSGRQFSNSRSEMNVSTLELGDSALYLCASRPTGTYEQYFGPGTRLTVT.